One sample yielded the 16 T cell receptor beta chains listed below, sequenced in a study of T cells in Graves' hyperthyroidism and ophthalmopathy. Template material for amplifying TCR beta CDR3 regions consisted of RNA transcripts. Researchers ran a first-round RT-PCR on the TCR CDR3 using the HTBI primer set. Each CDR3 protein is one row after TCRdb ran MiXCR on the multiplex PCR reads. Of some 500,000 distinct CDR3 sequences listed, about 15% are singletons. The sequenced material came from blood. Receptor source: a woman under 30 with Graves' hyperthyroidism.

This clonotype was detected a few times. The chain employs TRBV7-9 and TRBJ2-7; 11 nucleotides agree with TRBD2. The germline V gene encodes CDR1 SEHNR and CDR2 FQNEAQ (reference sequence). V shed 4 bases and J 2 bases; nucleotides not matched to a gene: 4. The CDR3 runs to 15 residues. CDR3 amino acids: CASSSRLAGTYEQYF. The DNA for the CDR3 is TGTGCCAGCAGCTCTCGACTAGCGGGAACCTACGAGCAGTACTTC.

This clonotype was seen repeatedly, ten times or more. The rearrangement uses TRBV19 and TRBJ2-6; either TRBD1 or TRBD2 may fit D (5 bases each). Germline loops: CDR1 LNHDA, CDR2 SQIVND (reference sequence). The CDR3 loop spans 18 amino acids. Trimming removed 4 bases from V and 2 bases from J, with 18 bases in between. In nucleotides, the CDR3 is TGTGCCAGTAGTACCCGGGACCCAGCCCGGGCTGGGGCCAACGTCCTGACTTTC. Encoded protein: CASSTRDPARAGANVLTF.

This clonotype was detected only a few times. The chain carries TRBV20-1 and TRBJ2-1, with TRBD2 as a possible D gene (6 bases). Trimming took 5 bases from V and 4 from J, leaving 18 bases between them. CDR1 and CDR2 from the germline V gene are DFQATT and SNEGSKA (reference sequence). CDR3 length: 15 residues. CDR3 bases: TGCAGTGCTCGTCCCCGGAGGGCCACATACAATGAGCAGTTCTTC. Amino acids: CSARPRRATYNEQFF.

This clonotype was seen ten or more times. V and J are TRBV20-1 and TRBJ2-1, with TRBD1 identical over 11 bases. The CDR3 contains 13 residues. Germline trimming cut 7 bases from V and 6 bases from J; bases unmatched to any gene: 5. Germline V gene data show CDR1 as DFQATT and CDR2 as SNEGSKA (reference sequence). The CDR3 loop is CSVPGTGGNEQFF. The CDR3 DNA sequence: TGCAGTGTCCCTGGGACAGGGGGCAATGAGCAGTTCTTC.

This clonotype was recorded at least ten times. The chain uses TRBV30 and TRBJ2-1, with D possibly being TRBD1 or TRBD2 (5 bases each). The CDR3 has 11 residues. V was clipped by 3 bases and J by 6 bases, with 6 bases between them. Germline assignment: CDR1 GTSNPN and CDR2 SVGIG (reference sequence). CDR3 coding DNA: TGTGCCTGGAGGAGGGGCAATGAGCAGTTCTTC. This codes for CAWRRGNEQFF.

This clonotype was observed at least ten times. J is TRBJ2-1 and V is TRBV6-1, with a weak D call TRBD1 (7 bases). V was shortened by 6 bases and J by 6 bases, with 21 bases between the two germline ends. The CDR3 contains 16 residues. In germline, CDR1 is MNHNS, CDR2 SASEGT. The CDR3 reads CASSLQGGGGINEQFF. The CDR3 bases are TGTGCCAGCAGCCTCCAAGGGGGCGGAGGGATCAATGAGCAGTTCTTC.

This clonotype was recorded many times. V usage is TRBV6-1 and J usage is TRBJ1-2; 7 bases match TRBD1. CDR3 length: 13 residues. Looked up from germline, CDR1 is MNHNS and CDR2 is SASEGT. J lost 4 bases, V lost 8 bases, and 7 bases had no gene match. The CDR3 here is CASSQGSSYGYTF. The CDR3 region has the DNA TGTGCCAGCTCACAGGGGAGTTCCTATGGCTACACCTTC.

In its sample, this clonotype was seen a few times. The chain is built from TRBV2 and TRBJ2-3; 15 bases match TRBD2. Germline trimming cut 7 bases from V and 1 base from J; bases unmatched to any gene: 9. The CDR3 contains 18 residues. Germline CDR1 reads SNHLY; CDR2 reads FYNNEI. The CDR3 nucleotides read TGTGCCAGCAATGCACTCGGACTAGCGGGAGGGGGCACAGATACGCAGTATTTT. It specifies CASNALGLAGGGTDTQYF.

This clonotype was detected ten times or more. The chain links TRBV20-1 to TRBJ2-5; the match to TRBD2 covers 10 bases. The ends lost 4 bases at V and 7 bases at J; junction bases unmatched: 18. The CDR3 spans 17 residues. Germline V gene lookup returns CDR1 DFQATT and CDR2 SNEGSKA (reference sequence). This CDR3 is CSATPGGSGRSRGTQYF. DNA of the CDR3: TGCAGTGCTACCCCCGGGGGTAGCGGGAGGAGTAGAGGGACCCAGTACTTC.

This clonotype has ten or more counts. The chain is built from TRBV19 and TRBJ1-2; possible D gene TRBD1, 6 bases. The CDR3 is 13 residues long. The germline V and J ends were trimmed by 3 bases and 8 bases, with 13 bases remaining between them. Germline V gene data show CDR1 as LNHDA and CDR2 as SQIVND (reference sequence). The CDR3 loop is CASSITGHDGYTF. In DNA, the CDR3 is TGTGCCAGTAGTATTACAGGGCACGACGGCTACACCTTC.

In nucleotides, the CDR3 is TGCGCCAGCAGTGTGGCGGGAAGGGTGGATACGCAGTATTTT. It specifies CASSVAGRVDTQYF. This rearrangement joins TRBV10-2 to TRBJ2-3; TRBD2 might be the D (6 bases). Trimming took off 4 bases at V and 6 bases at J, with 14 bases between the two ends. The germline V gene has CDR1 WSHSY and CDR2 SAAADI. The CDR3 totals 14 residues.

This clonotype was recorded a few times. V is TRBV6-1 and J is TRBJ1-4; no firm D call. This CDR3 spans 14 amino acids. The ends were cut back, 5 bases at V and 3 bases at J, with 10 bases in the middle. Germline CDR1 reads MNHNS; CDR2 reads SASEGT. Here the CDR3 reads CASSLSQSNEKLFF. The CDR3 coding sequence is TGTGCCAGCAGTTTAAGCCAATCTAATGAAAAACTGTTTTTT.

This clonotype was counted ten times or more. Compared with germline, one end of the junction differs, possibly owing to a read error. The rearrangement joins TRBV20-1 to TRBJ2-6; no firm D call. CDR3 length equals 14 residues. CDR1 DFQATT and CDR2 SNEGSKA come from the germline V gene (reference sequence). CDR3 loop: CSARAGRGANVLTF. The CDR3 DNA follows: TGCAGTGCGAGAGCCGGGCGGGGGGCCAACGTCCTGACTTTC.

This clonotype turned up a few times. V is TRBV19 and J is TRBJ1-4; no clear D gene. CDR3 length equals 14 residues. Germline V gives CDR1 LNHDA, CDR2 SQIVND (reference sequence). V was clipped by 3 bases and J by 2 bases, with 7 bases between them. The CDR3 loop is CASSIKQTNEKLFF. In nucleotides, the CDR3 is TGTGCCAGTAGTATCAAACAGACTAATGAAAAACTGTTTTTT.

About this clonotype: This may arise from a read error, as a much more abundant clone is one base away. This chain joins TRBV5-8 and TRBJ2-1; possible D gene TRBD2, 6 bases. The CDR3 spans 17 residues. The V gene's germline CDR1 is SGHTS and CDR2 YDEGEE. The CDR3 bases are TGTGCCAGCAGCAAACGGGACTTCTCGAGCTCCTACAATGAGCACTTCTTC. This codes for CASSKRDFSSSYNEHFF.

This clonotype has a count of ten or more. The chain has TRBV20-1 and TRBJ2-5, with TRBD1 as a possible D gene (7 bases). Trimming removed 6 bases from V and 4 bases from J, with 18 bases in between. Germline CDR1 is DFQATT and CDR2 is SNEGSKA (reference sequence). The CDR3 runs 14 residues. The CDR3 nucleotides are TGCAGTGCAGACGTAAACAGGGGAGGAGAGACCCAGTACTTC. It yields the protein CSADVNRGGETQYF.